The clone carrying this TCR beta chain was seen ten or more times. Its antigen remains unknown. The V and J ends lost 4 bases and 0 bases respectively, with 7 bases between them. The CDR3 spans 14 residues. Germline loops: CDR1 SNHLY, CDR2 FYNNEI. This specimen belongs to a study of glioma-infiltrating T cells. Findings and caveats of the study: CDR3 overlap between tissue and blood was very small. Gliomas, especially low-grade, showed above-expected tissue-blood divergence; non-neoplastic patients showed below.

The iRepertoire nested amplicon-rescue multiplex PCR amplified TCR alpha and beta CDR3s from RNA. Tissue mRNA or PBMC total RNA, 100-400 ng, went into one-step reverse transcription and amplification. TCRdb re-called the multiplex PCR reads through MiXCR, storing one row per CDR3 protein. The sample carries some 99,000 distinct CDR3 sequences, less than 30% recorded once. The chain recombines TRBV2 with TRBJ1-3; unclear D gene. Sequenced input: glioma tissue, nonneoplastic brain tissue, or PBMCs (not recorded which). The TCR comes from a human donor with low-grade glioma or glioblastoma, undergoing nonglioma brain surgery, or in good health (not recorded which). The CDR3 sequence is CASSADYSGNTIYF. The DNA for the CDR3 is TGTGCCAGCAGTGCAGACTACTCTGGAAACACCATATATTTT.